The rows below give T cell receptor beta chains drawn from one sample of a study of shared clonotypes between healthy human individuals. TCRdb keeps only in-frame clones here, not all; method: immunoSEQ multiplex PCR. The sample consists of over a million clones, 75% to 80% of them appearing once. The sequenced sample was memory CD4+ T cells from PBMCs. These receptor sequences come from a man aged 18 to 30 in good health. Some clones in this sample may be carry-over from other donors' samples. Each CDR3 is given with its conserved first and last residue. The D gene is left open where the match is weak. Some rows mark clone size as missing; the rest say once, few, many or name a class of expanded clone.

size: .
J: TRBJ1-5
D: .
V: TRBV19
DNA: TGTGCCAGTTCTTCGTTCAGATATCAGCCCCAGCATTTT
CDR3: CASSSFRYQPQHF

size: .
J: TRBJ1-1
D: .
V: TRBV19
DNA: TGTGCCACCCCGGGGGGGGCACGAGGGAGGGACACTGAAGCTTTCTTT
CDR3: CATPGGARGRDTEAFF

size: .
J: TRBJ1-2
D: .
V: TRBV28
DNA: TGTGCCAGCAGTTTGGTAGAGCGACAGGCTGGCTACACCTTC
CDR3: CASSLVERQAGYTF

size: .
J: TRBJ1-1
D: .
V: TRBV14
DNA: TGTGCCAGCAGCCAAGAACAGGTGCCGAACACTGAAGCTTTCTTT
CDR3: CASSQEQVPNTEAFF

size: few
J: TRBJ2-2
D: .
V: TRBV28
DNA: TGTGCCAGCAGTTACCCAGGGATGATCGGGGAGCTGTTTTTT
CDR3: CASSYPGMIGELFF

size: .
J: TRBJ2-5
D: .
V: TRBV7-3
DNA: TGTGCCAGCAGCTTAACGGGCATGGTTGGGCAGACCCAGTACTTC
CDR3: CASSLTGMVGQTQYF

size: .
J: TRBJ2-1
D: TRBD2
V: TRBV28
DNA: TGTGCCAGCAGTTTGTTAGCGGGAGACAATGAGCAGTTCTTC
CDR3: CASSLLAGDNEQFF

size: .
J: TRBJ1-5
D: .
V: TRBV28
DNA: TGTGCCAGCAGTTTACAGCCGAATCAGCCCCAGCATTTT
CDR3: CASSLQPNQPQHF

size: .
J: TRBJ2-6
D: .
V: TRBV5-4
DNA: TGTGCCAGCAGCGTAAGGTCGTCTGGGGCCAACGTCCTGACTTTC
CDR3: CASSVRSSGANVLTF

size: .
J: TRBJ1-2
D: .
V: TRBV4-3
DNA: TGCGCCAGCAGCCAAGGCACCCTTCAGGGTAACTATGGCTACACCTTC
CDR3: CASSQGTLQGNYGYTF

size: .
J: TRBJ2-1
D: .
V: TRBV4-3
DNA: TGCGCCAGCAGCCAAGATCTGGGGGGAGGCTCCTACAATGAGCAGTTCTTC
CDR3: CASSQDLGGGSYNEQFF

size: .
J: TRBJ2-2
D: .
V: TRBV5-1
DNA: TGCGCCAGCAGCTTGGAAATCCCCGGCGGGGAGCTGTTTTTT
CDR3: CASSLEIPGGELFF

size: .
J: TRBJ2-7
D: .
V: TRBV7-2
DNA: TGTGCCAGCAGCTTAGGGACATACTCCTACGAGCAGTACTTC
CDR3: CASSLGTYSYEQYF

size: many
J: TRBJ2-7
D: .
V: TRBV2
DNA: TGTGCCAGCAGTGATTGGGGTTCCTACGAGCAGTACTTC
CDR3: CASSDWGSYEQYF

size: .
J: TRBJ2-2
D: TRBD2
V: TRBV7-2
DNA: TGTGCCAGCAGCTTCGCGGGAGTCCCCGGGGAGCTGTTTTTT
CDR3: CASSFAGVPGELFF

size: .
J: TRBJ1-2
D: .
V: TRBV6-4
DNA: TGTGCCAGCAGTGGCAATCAGGGAATCTACACCTTC
CDR3: CASSGNQGIYTF

size: few
J: TRBJ1-5
D: .
V: TRBV5-4
DNA: TGTGCCAGCAGCAAGGGCGGGGACAATCAGCCCCAGCATTTT
CDR3: CASSKGGDNQPQHF